The sequence of this T cell receptor beta chain was determined in a study of post-analysis software for immune sequencing data. Looking at the study overall: Disease courses included relapsing-remitting, secondary progressive and progressive-relapsing multiple sclerosis.

The germline V gene has CDR1 DFQATT and CDR2 SNEGSKA (reference sequence). Trimming stripped 3 bases from V and 0 bases from J, with 24 bases between. This CDR3 is 19 amino acids long. Study-level findings and limits: About five TRBV segments, including TRBV5-6, TRBV5-1 and TRBV20-1, were more frequent in patients than controls. The normalized Chao1 diversity of multiple sclerosis patients was significantly lower than that of controls.

This clonotype turned up a few times. The antigen is not known. Included in the TCR beta cDNA libraries were unique molecular identifiers. Each CDR3 protein is one row after TCRdb ran MiXCR on the PCR reads. The sample consists of approximately 730,000 distinct CDR3 sequences, around 42% of them appearing once. This receptor was identified in a girl under 18 with multiple sclerosis. The rearrangement joins TRBV20-1 to TRBJ2-1; TRBD2 might be the D (6 bases). The sequencing sample was made of blood. The CDR3 coding sequence is TGCAGTGCTAGGGGCCCCTACGCGCTAGCGCCTAGCTCCTACAATGAGCAGTTCTTC. Its protein product is CSARGPYALAPSSYNEQFF.